The 27 T cell receptor beta chains presented below share a single source sample, sequenced in a study of blood T cell repertoires in COVID-19 (dated by TCRdb to 2020 to 2022). Preparation of the library involved the immunoSEQ multiplex PCR assay. The source is immuneACCESS, and TCRdb retained only in-frame sequences with V and J called. Part of the clones is not carried over; for the studies checked, unresolved V genes explain less than half of this, and the remainder is unexplained. This sample has approximately 160,000 clones in its table, and over 75% of those were observed once. The ten biggest clones cover about 6% of the sample. The source material was PBMCs or T cells enriched from blood (not recorded which). The receptors here all came from a man in his forties who had recovered from COVID-19.

The gene calls are TRBV27 and TRBJ2-2, with 7 bases aligning to TRBD2. The CDR3 covers 15 residues. With V trimmed by 7 bases and J by 2 bases, 7 bases remained unmatched. Germline CDR1 and CDR2: MNHEY and SMNVEV (reference sequence). CDR3 protein: CASTWWGGNTGELFF. The DNA of the CDR3 is TGTGCCAGCACCTGGTGGGGGGGAAACACCGGGGAGCTGTTTTTT.

This clone has only one observation. The rearrangement uses TRBV19 and TRBJ2-3, with TRBD1 as a possible D gene (5 bases). With 7 bases removed from V and 2 bases from J, the gap between germline ends came to 13 bases. The CDR3 sequence is 14 residues long. The germline V gene encodes CDR1 LNHDA and CDR2 SQIVND (reference sequence). The CDR3 here is CASTRQLITDTQYF. DNA for the CDR3: TGTGCCAGTACCCGACAGCTTATCACAGATACGCAGTATTTT.

This clone has at least ten counts. The chain links TRBV7-3 to TRBJ2-3; tentatively, D is TRBD2 (7 bases). Germline V gene sequence: CDR1 SGHTA, CDR2 FQGTGA. The CDR3 spans 17 residues. Deletions cut 0 bases from V and 4 bases from J, with 17 bases between. CDR3 in amino acids: CASSLTGGAGAADTQYF. CDR3 nucleotide sequence: TGTGCCAGCAGCTTAACCGGCGGGGCGGGGGCCGCAGATACGCAGTATTTT.

The chain combines TRBV7-8 with TRBJ2-3, with TRBD2 matching 12 bases. The V and J ends lost 5 bases and 2 bases, in that order; junction bases with no gene match: 2. Germline CDR1 and CDR2: SGHVS and FQNEAQ. The CDR3 loop spans 15 amino acids. The CDR3 DNA reads TGTGCCAGCAGCCGACTAGCGGGGGACACAGATACGCAGTATTTT. It specifies CASSRLAGDTDTQYF. Supplemented by reference TRBV7-8 and TRBJ2-3, the full variable domain reads GAGVSQSPRYKVAKRGQDVALRCDPISGHVSLFWYQQALGQGPEFLTYFQNEAQLDKSGLPSDRFFAERPEGSVSTLKIQRTQQEDSAVYLCASSRLAGDTDTQYFGPGTRLTVL.

The J gene is TRBJ1-3, the V gene TRBV5-1, with TRBD1 matching 7 bases. Germline-derived CDR1 and CDR2 are SGHRS and YFSETQ. This CDR3 contains 14 residues. Trimming cost V 1 base and J 4 bases; bases outside gene matches: 2. DNA for the CDR3: TGCGCCAGCAGCTTGACGACAGGGGGAAACACCATATATTTT. It specifies CASSLTTGGNTIYF.

This chain connects TRBV2 to TRBJ1-1; 7 nucleotides line up with TRBD1. This CDR3 is built from 15 residues. Germline V gene lookup returns CDR1 SNHLY and CDR2 FYNNEI. V lost 5 bases to trimming and J lost 1 base; unmatched junction nucleotides: 7. CDR3 coding DNA: TGTGCCAGCAGTTTATCCGGGACAGAGAACACTGAAGCTTTCTTT. It encodes CASSLSGTENTEAFF.

The chain joins TRBV15 to TRBJ1-1; D unresolved. CDR1 is LNHNV and CDR2 is YYDKDF in the germline V gene (reference sequence). The V end lost 3 bases, the J end lost 3 bases, and 8 bases lay between the germline ends. CDR3 length: 13 residues. The CDR3 protein is CATSRNRDTEAFF. CDR3 nucleotide sequence: TGTGCCACCAGCAGGAACAGAGACACTGAAGCTTTCTTT.

This clone was counted a few times. The rearrangement links TRBV7-6 to TRBJ2-1, with 7 bases lining up with TRBD1. The CDR3 is 14 amino acids. J gave up 8 bases and V 4 bases, and 8 bases lay outside the gene matches. The germline V gene has CDR1 SGHVS and CDR2 FNYEAQ. CDR3 nucleotide sequence: TGTGCCAGCAGCTCCTGGACAGGCCGCGATGAGCAGTTCTTC. This gives the protein CASSSWTGRDEQFF.

The CDR3 protein is CASSLTGTGGNEQYV. For the CDR3, the DNA is TGTGCCAGCAGTCTCACCGGGACAGGGGGCAACGAGCAGTACGTC. The rearrangement uses TRBV2 and TRBJ2-7; 12 nucleotides match TRBD1. Germline CDR1 is SNHLY and CDR2 is FYNNEI. V lost 5 bases and J lost 5; bases outside the gene matches: 7. The CDR3 spans 15 residues.

V usage is TRBV3-1 (or the pseudogene TRBV3-2) and J usage is TRBJ1-6; the match to TRBD1 covers 10 bases. This CDR3 is built from 15 residues. The ends lost 4 bases at V and 8 bases at J; junction bases unmatched: 5. Per germline, CDR1 LGHDT and CDR2 YNNKEL (reference sequence). CDR3 sequence: CASSPRQGAYSPLHF. The CDR3 DNA reads as TGTGCCAGCAGCCCACGACAGGGGGCCTATTCACCCCTCCACTTT.

V usage is TRBV24-1 and J usage is TRBJ2-1; 7 bases line up with TRBD2. CDR1 and CDR2 (germline): KGHDR, SFDVKD. This CDR3 is 16 amino acids long. The trim removed 1 base at V and 2 bases at J, leaving 4 bases unmatched. This chain's CDR3 is CATSDLGGGPYNEQFF. CDR3 in DNA: TGTGCCACCAGTGATTTAGGCGGGGGACCCTACAATGAGCAGTTCTTC.

The rearrangement links TRBV5-1 to TRBJ1-5; 7 bases match TRBD1. This CDR3 region has 14 residues. CDR1 SGHRS and CDR2 YFSETQ come from the germline V gene. V lost 1 base, J lost 7 bases, and 5 bases stayed unmatched. The CDR3 nucleotides are TGCGCCAGCAGCTTGCAGGGGGACAAACAGCCCCAGCATTTT. Its translation: CASSLQGDKQPQHF.

This chain links TRBV5-1 with TRBJ2-5; D is ambiguous. The CDR3 covers 14 residues. Germline V CDR1 and CDR2: SGHRS, YFSETQ. V lost 4 bases and J lost 1, with 11 bases in between. The DNA of the CDR3 is TGCGCCAGCAGCCCGTGGGCAGCCCAAGAGACCCAGTACTTC. As protein: CASSPWAAQETQYF. Variable domain in full (rest from reference TRBV5-1 and TRBJ2-5): KAGVTQTPRYLIKTRGQQVTLSCSPISGHRSVSWYQQTPGQGLQFLFEYFSETQRNKGNFPGRFSGRQFSNSRSEMNVSTLELGDSALYLCASSPWAAQETQYFGPGTRLLVL.

J is TRBJ2-1 and V is TRBV5-6; D might be TRBD2 (5 bases). The germline V and J ends were trimmed by 4 bases and 0 bases, with 8 bases remaining between them. The CDR3 spans 14 residues. The germline gives CDR1 SGHDT, CDR2 YYEEEE. The DNA of the CDR3 is TGTGCCAGCAGCGCGGCGGGCTCCTACAATGAGCAGTTCTTC. The encoded protein is CASSAAGSYNEQFF.

The CDR3 loop is CASSPLTPGGAKNIQYF. CDR3 nucleotides: TGTGCCAGCTCACCTCTTACCCCGGGTGGGGCCAAAAACATTCAGTACTTC. The chain recombines TRBV18 with TRBJ2-4; D remains ambiguous. Trimming cost V 3 bases and J 1 base, with 16 bases left between them. Germline V gene data show CDR1 as KGHSH and CDR2 as LQKENI. This CDR3 is built from 17 residues. The whole variable domain, remainder taken from reference TRBV18 and TRBJ2-4, is NAGVMQNPRHLVRRRGQEARLRCSPMKGHSHVYWYRQLPEEGLKFMVYLQKENIIDESGMPKERFSAEFPKEGPSILRIQQVVRGDSAAYFCASSPLTPGGAKNIQYFGAGTRLSVL.

The V gene is TRBV7-3, the J gene TRBJ2-3, with 7 bases aligning to TRBD2. V gave up 5 bases and J gave up 4 bases; unmatched junction bases: 9. The CDR3 is 15 residues long. Germline CDR1 is SGHTA and CDR2 is FQGTGA. CDR3 DNA sequence: TGTGCCAGCAGCCCCTATGCGGGGGTCGCAGATACGCAGTATTTT. This gives the protein CASSPYAGVADTQYF.

This CDR3 reads CASTNRGVSYGYTF. The CDR3 DNA reads as TGTGCCAGCACCAACAGGGGCGTCTCCTATGGCTACACCTTC. This sequence joins TRBV11-1 and TRBJ1-2, with TRBD1 matching over 7 bases. The CDR3 is 14 amino acids. Germline CDR1 is SGHAT and CDR2 is FQDESV (reference sequence). The V segment lost 7 bases and the J segment 4 bases; nucleotides outside the gene matches: 9.

The genes are TRBV29-1 and TRBJ2-5; 8 bases are a match to TRBD1. Germline CDR1 reads SQVTM; CDR2 reads ANQGSEA. V lost 4 bases, J lost 2 bases, and 9 bases stayed unmatched. The CDR3 runs to 15 residues. The chain's CDR3 is CSVVDRAKTQETQYF. The CDR3 DNA sequence: TGCAGCGTTGTGGACAGGGCAAAAACACAAGAGACCCAGTACTTC.

This chain links TRBV5-4 with TRBJ2-5; D is uncertain. V was shortened by 3 bases and J by 3 bases, with 9 bases between the two germline ends. The CDR3 length is 13 residues. Germline V gene lookup returns CDR1 SGHNT and CDR2 YYREEE (reference sequence). CDR3 sequence (DNA): TGTGCCAGCAGCTCACCACGGGAAGAGACCCAGTACTTC. Its translation is CASSSPREETQYF.

The CDR3 region has the DNA TGCAGTGCTAGTGGGTCGGGGGCAGATACGCAGTATTTT. This sequence encodes CSASGSGADTQYF. This sequence joins TRBV20-1 and TRBJ2-3, with a possible D match to TRBD2 (6 bases). The CDR3 consists of 13 residues. In germline, CDR1 is DFQATT, CDR2 SNEGSKA (reference sequence). V shed 3 bases and J shed 4 bases, with 11 bases lying between them.

This clone has only a few counts. V gene TRBV4-1 combines with J gene TRBJ2-5; tentative D call: TRBD2 (6 bases). Germline-derived CDR1 and CDR2 are MGHRA and YSYEKL. The CDR3 spans 16 residues. V was clipped by 3 bases and J by 2 bases, with 16 bases between them. Here the CDR3 reads CASSQGEGLLQETQYF. CDR3 nucleotide sequence: TGCGCCAGCAGCCAGGGCGAGGGACTGCTTCAAGAGACCCAGTACTTC.

The rearrangement links TRBV10-2 to TRBJ2-1; no clear D. Germline loops: CDR1 WSHSY, CDR2 SAAADI. The CDR3 is made up of 13 amino acids. The V end was cut by 3 bases, the J end by 15 bases, with 18 bases between. The CDR3 sequence: CASSDWSTLKVFF. CDR3 bases: TGCGCCAGCAGTGATTGGTCGACTCTCAAGGTGTTCTTC.

J is TRBJ1-1 and V is TRBV9, with D perhaps matching TRBD1 (6 bases). V was shortened by 8 bases and J by 0 bases, with 11 bases between the two germline ends. Germline V gene sequence: CDR1 SGDLS, CDR2 YYNGEE. The CDR3 loop spans 13 amino acids. The CDR3 here is CASSTGMNTEAFF. The CDR3 region has the DNA TGTGCCAGTAGCACAGGGATGAACACTGAAGCTTTCTTT.

This clone was counted a single time. V is TRBV7-3 and J is TRBJ2-1; TRBD2 is a possible D gene (6 bases). Deletions cut 5 bases from V and 8 bases from J, with 16 bases between. Germline V gene data show CDR1 as SGHTA and CDR2 as FQGTGA. The CDR3 runs to 14 residues. The DNA for the CDR3 is TGTGCCAGCAGCGTCGCGGGGTCTTCGTATGAGCAGTTCTTC. Its protein is CASSVAGSSYEQFF.

The chain links TRBV5-1 to TRBJ2-3; D uncertain. The CDR3 has 12 residues. Per the germline V gene, CDR1 is SGHRS and CDR2 is YFSETQ. V was trimmed by 1 base and J by 5 bases, leaving 5 bases between them. The CDR3 loop is CASSLTVDTQYF. The DNA of the CDR3 is TGCGCCAGCAGCTTGACAGTAGATACGCAGTATTTT. Complete variable domain (other parts from reference TRBV5-1 and TRBJ2-3): KAGVTQTPRYLIKTRGQQVTLSCSPISGHRSVSWYQQTPGQGLQFLFEYFSETQRNKGNFPGRFSGRQFSNSRSEMNVSTLELGDSALYLCASSLTVDTQYFGPGTRLTVL.

The rearrangement links TRBV30 to TRBJ1-2; D remains unclear. Germline CDR1 is GTSNPN and CDR2 is SVGIG (reference sequence). This CDR3 has 12 amino acids. V lost 5 bases to trimming and J lost 4 bases, with 11 bases between them. The CDR3 loop is CAWGAGFYGYTF. The CDR3 coding sequence is TGTGCCTGGGGAGCAGGATTCTATGGCTACACCTTC. The entire variable domain, with the rest obtained from reference TRBV30 and TRBJ1-2, is as follows: SQTIHQWPATLVQPVGSPLSLECTVEGTSNPNLYWYRQAAGRGLQLLFYSVGIGQISSEVPQNLSASRPQDRQFILSSKKLLLSDSGFYLCAWGAGFYGYTFGSGTRLTVV.

This chain connects TRBV29-1 to TRBJ1-2; D uncertain. This CDR3 region has 10 residues. CDR1 SQVTM and CDR2 ANQGSEA come from the germline V gene. V gave up 6 bases and J gave up 3 bases, with 5 bases separating them. CDR3 region: CSVEDYGYTF. The CDR3 coding sequence is TGCAGCGTGGAGGACTATGGCTACACCTTC.